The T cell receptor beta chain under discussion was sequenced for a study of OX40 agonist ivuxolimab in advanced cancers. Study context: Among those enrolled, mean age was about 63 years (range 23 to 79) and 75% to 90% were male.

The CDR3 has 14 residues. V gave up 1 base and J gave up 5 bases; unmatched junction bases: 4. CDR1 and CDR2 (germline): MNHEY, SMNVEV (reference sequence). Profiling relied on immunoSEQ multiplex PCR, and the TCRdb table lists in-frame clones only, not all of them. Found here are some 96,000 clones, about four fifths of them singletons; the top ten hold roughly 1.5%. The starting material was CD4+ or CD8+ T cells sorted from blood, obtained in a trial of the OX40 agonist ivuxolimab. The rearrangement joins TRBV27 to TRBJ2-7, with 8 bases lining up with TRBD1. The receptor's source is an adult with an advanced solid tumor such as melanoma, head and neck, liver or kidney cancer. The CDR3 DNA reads TGTGCCAGCAGTTTATGGCAGGGGGCCGACGAGCAGTACTTC. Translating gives CASSLWQGADEQYF.